A single sample gave rise to the 14 T cell receptor beta chains below, sequenced in a study of shared clonotypes between healthy human individuals. The data were produced by immunoSEQ multiplex PCR, yet TCRdb's version contains in-frame clones alone and is incomplete. The sample consists of over a million clones, approximately 96% of them appearing once. The specimen sequenced was naive CD4+ T cells sorted from blood. Noted subset: CD45RA+ positively selected. These receptors originate from a man aged 30 to 39 in good health.

V usage is TRBV18 and J usage is TRBJ2-7, with TRBD1 matching 8 bases. Germline CDR1 is KGHSH and CDR2 is LQKENI. There are 16 residues in the CDR3. J lost 2 bases, V lost 4 bases, and 10 bases had no gene match. The CDR3 bases are TGTGCCAGCTCACTATACCCGGGACAGGAGACCTACGAGCAGTACTTC. Its translation: CASSLYPGQETYEQYF.

The V gene is TRBV7-9, the J gene TRBJ2-2; TRBD1 matches 10 bases. The CDR3 spans 15 residues. Germline CDR1 reads SEHNR; CDR2 reads FQNEAQ (reference sequence). J lost 4 bases, V lost 4 bases, and 3 bases had no gene match. CDR3 bases: TGTGCCAGCAGCTACGGGACAGGGGTCACCGGGGAGCTGTTTTTT. It yields the protein CASSYGTGVTGELFF.

Here the CDR3 DNA reads TGTGCCAGCAGTACCCGGGACAGGAGCAAAACGGGGTATAGCAATCAGCCCCAGCATTTT. Translating gives CASSTRDRSKTGYSNQPQHF. The V gene is TRBV28, the J gene TRBJ1-5; 8 bases fit TRBD1. The CDR3 sequence is 20 residues long. The germline gives CDR1 MDHEN, CDR2 SYDVKM. With V trimmed by 5 bases and J by 0 bases, 18 bases remained unmatched. The full variable domain, completed using reference TRBV28 and TRBJ1-5, is DVKVTQSSRYLVKRTGEKVFLECVQDMDHENMFWYRQDPGLGLRLIYFSYDVKMKEKGDIPEGYSVSREKKERFSLILESASTNQTSMYLCASSTRDRSKTGYSNQPQHFGDGTRLSIL.

CDR3 in DNA: TGTGCCAGTAGTATCCTCACACGGGGAGAGGGACAGCCCCAGCATTTT. Protein product: CASSILTRGEGQPQHF. This chain joins TRBV19 and TRBJ1-5; D uncertain. CDR3 length: 16 residues. CDR1 LNHDA and CDR2 SQIVND come from the germline V gene (reference sequence). V was trimmed by 3 bases and J by 7 bases, leaving 19 bases between them.

The chain employs TRBV5-8 and TRBJ1-5; weak D call: TRBD1 (6 bases). Germline CDR1 and CDR2: SGHTS and YDEGEE. The germline V and J ends were trimmed by 1 base and 2 bases, with 13 bases remaining between them. The CDR3 has 16 amino acids. The CDR3 nucleotides read TGTGCCAGCAGCTTGATCCTTAGACAGGGCAATCAGCCCCAGCATTTT. Protein product: CASSLILRQGNQPQHF.

The chain has TRBV6-5 and TRBJ1-3; tentative D call: TRBD1 (6 bases). V lost 8 bases and J lost 4, with 15 bases in between. The CDR3 is 14 amino acids. Germline CDR1 is MNHEY and CDR2 is SVGAGI. The CDR3 loop reads CASGLYQGGNTIYF. The CDR3 DNA reads as TGTGCCAGCGGTCTTTATCAGGGGGGAAACACCATATATTTT.

The chain combines TRBV5-6 with TRBJ1-1; D not resolved. V was shortened by 1 base and J by 1 base, with 14 bases between the two germline ends. Germline lookup yields CDR1 SGHDT and CDR2 YYEEEE. The CDR3 length is 16 residues. The DNA of the CDR3 is TGTGCCAGCAGCTTGCTAACGGTAGGGCGGAACACTGAAGCTTTCTTT. It codes for CASSLLTVGRNTEAFF.

The chain links TRBV28 to TRBJ2-2; no firm D call. The CDR3 totals 14 residues. V dropped 2 bases and J dropped 5 bases, with 9 bases sitting between them. Per germline, CDR1 MDHEN and CDR2 SYDVKM. CDR3 protein: CASSLGWYTGELFF. CDR3 nucleotide sequence: TGTGCCAGCAGTTTAGGATGGTATACCGGGGAGCTGTTTTTT.

The chain carries TRBV18 and TRBJ1-1; perhaps TRBD1 as D (6 bases). Trimming stripped 4 bases from V and 6 bases from J, with 9 bases between. Germline assignment: CDR1 KGHSH and CDR2 LQKENI. This CDR3 is 12 amino acids long. The chain's CDR3 is CASSLRGAEAFF. DNA of the CDR3: TGTGCCAGCTCACTTAGGGGGGCTGAAGCTTTCTTT. The whole variable domain, filled in from reference TRBV18 and TRBJ1-1, reads NAGVMQNPRHLVRRRGQEARLRCSPMKGHSHVYWYRQLPEEGLKFMVYLQKENIIDESGMPKERFSAEFPKEGPSILRIQQVVRGDSAAYFCASSLRGAEAFFGQGTRLTVV.

J is TRBJ1-5 and V is TRBV6-6; D might be TRBD1 (5 bases). V lost 5 bases and J lost 3, with 17 bases in between. CDR1 and CDR2 from the germline V gene are MNHNY and SVGAGI (reference sequence). This CDR3 has 16 residues. CDR3 protein: CASSHGKRGINQPQHF. In DNA form, the CDR3 reads TGTGCCAGCAGTCACGGGAAAAGGGGTATCAATCAGCCCCAGCATTTT.

This chain connects TRBV6-1 to TRBJ2-5, with D perhaps TRBD1 (6 bases). This CDR3 contains 15 residues. The V gene's germline CDR1 is MNHNS and CDR2 SASEGT. V was trimmed by 6 bases and J by 3 bases, leaving 17 bases between them. The DNA for the CDR3 is TGTGCCAGCAGACCTAAGGGACACCAAAAAGAGACCCAGTACTTC. Translated, it gives CASRPKGHQKETQYF.

The rearrangement uses TRBV15 and TRBJ2-6; D not certain. Trimming pared 1 base from V and 0 bases from J, leaving 7 bases between. CDR1 is LNHNV, CDR2 YYDKDF, per germline (reference sequence). CDR3 size: 16 residues. The CDR3 loop reads CATSRGTTSGANVLTF. The CDR3 coding sequence is TGTGCCACCAGCAGAGGGACCACCTCTGGGGCCAACGTCCTGACTTTC.

This chain joins TRBV30 and TRBJ2-1; tentatively, D is TRBD1 or TRBD2 (5 bases each). Trimming took off 3 bases at V and 2 bases at J, with 14 bases between the two ends. CDR1 and CDR2 from the germline V gene are GTSNPN and SVGIG (reference sequence). The CDR3 extends over 15 amino acids. CDR3 region: CAWRPFGATYNEQFF. The CDR3 nucleotides read TGTGCCTGGAGACCCTTCGGGGCAACCTACAATGAGCAGTTCTTC.

This clone has a single count. The identical CDR3 is also encoded by other nucleotide sequences in the sample. The genes are TRBV28 and TRBJ2-1; possible D gene TRBD2, 5 bases. Trimming removed 3 bases from V and 7 bases from J, with 7 bases in between. Looked up from germline, CDR1 is MDHEN and CDR2 is SYDVKM. The CDR3 is 12 amino acids. The CDR3 sequence: CASSFGVNEQFF. The CDR3 DNA reads as TGTGCCAGCAGTTTCGGGGTTAATGAGCAGTTCTTC.